This passage covers 7 T cell receptor beta chains from one sample sequenced in a study of beta chain features in type 1 diabetes. The sequenced template was cDNA made from the entire isolated RNA. Only in-frame clones appear in the TCRdb table, and some are missing; sequencing was by immunoSEQ multiplex PCR. Of hundreds of thousands of clones in the sample, 15% were seen once. The sample consisted of naive CD4+ T cells from blood. The receptors derive from a man between 18 and 35 years old in good health.

This clone was seen more than once but under ten times. The rearrangement uses TRBV5-1 and TRBJ2-7; no clear D. The length of the CDR3 is 14 residues. Germline V gives CDR1 SGHRS, CDR2 YFSETQ. V was shortened by 0 bases and J by 7 bases, with 14 bases between the two germline ends. The CDR3 DNA follows: TGCGCCAGCAGCTTGGCGGAATTCAATAGGGAGCAGTACTTC. Amino acid sequence: CASSLAEFNREQYF.

Only one count was recorded for this clone. This sequence joins TRBV5-7 and TRBJ2-3, with a weak D call TRBD1 (5 bases). TRBV5-7 is marked as an open reading frame, function uncertain. Trimming left V 5 bases short and J 4 bases short, with 17 bases between. This CDR3 spans 15 amino acids. CDR3 sequence: CASSLSVQGADTQYF. The DNA of the CDR3 is TGTGCCAGCAGTCTCTCAGTTCAGGGTGCAGATACGCAGTATTTT.

In the case of this clone: In the same sample, other DNA sequences code for this CDR3. This chain links TRBV28 with TRBJ2-7, with no clear D. V lost 2 bases and J lost 5, with 4 bases in between. Germline V gives CDR1 MDHEN, CDR2 SYDVKM. The CDR3 length is 11 residues. CDR3 sequence: CASSLGHEQYF. The CDR3 DNA is TGTGCCAGCAGTTTAGGTCACGAGCAGTACTTC.

This chain links TRBV14 with TRBJ2-7; 9 bases align to TRBD2. V lost 5 bases, J lost 7 bases, and 15 bases stayed unmatched. The CDR3 spans 16 residues. Germline assignment: CDR1 SGHDN and CDR2 FVKESK. CDR3 DNA sequence: TGTGCCAGCAGCTCCTATAGCGGGAGAAAGGTACAGGAGCAGTACTTC. Its translation: CASSSYSGRKVQEQYF.

V and J are TRBV19 and TRBJ1-2; D gene ambiguous. V lost 3 bases to trimming and J lost 5 bases, with 13 bases between them. The CDR3 has 14 residues. CDR1 is LNHDA and CDR2 is SQIVND in the germline V gene (reference sequence). The CDR3 DNA reads as TGTGCCAGTAGTATCGGCCCCAGCGGGTATGGCTACACCTTC. Protein product: CASSIGPSGYGYTF. The variable domain in full, with the rest retrieved from reference TRBV19 and TRBJ1-2, is DGGITQSPKYLFRKEGQNVTLSCEQNLNHDAMYWYRQDPGQGLRLIYYSQIVNDFQKGDIAEGYSVSREKKESFPLTVTSAQKNPTAFYLCASSIGPSGYGYTFGSGTRLTVV.

The chain recombines TRBV5-1 with TRBJ2-1, with D unclear. Trimming pared 4 bases from V and 6 bases from J, leaving 11 bases between. The V gene's germline CDR1 is SGHRS and CDR2 YFSETQ. The CDR3 runs to 13 residues. The CDR3 DNA sequence: TGCGCCAGCAGCCTCCGGGCCCCCAATGAGCAGTTCTTC. Protein product: CASSLRAPNEQFF.

The chain is built from TRBV14 and TRBJ1-2; tentatively, D is TRBD1 (6 bases). The germline V gene encodes CDR1 SGHDN and CDR2 FVKESK. Trimming pared 4 bases from V and 6 bases from J, leaving 12 bases between. The CDR3 is 13 amino acids. CDR3 loop: CASSLQGRHGYTF. The CDR3, as DNA: TGTGCCAGCAGCCTACAGGGTCGCCATGGCTACACCTTC. The full variable domain, in which reference TRBV14 and TRBJ1-2 provide the parts outside the CDR3, is EAGVTQFPSHSVIEKGQTVTLRCDPISGHDNLYWYRRVMGKEIKFLLHFVKESKQDESGMPNNRFLAERTGGTYSTLKVQPAELEDSGVYFCASSLQGRHGYTFGSGTRLTVV.